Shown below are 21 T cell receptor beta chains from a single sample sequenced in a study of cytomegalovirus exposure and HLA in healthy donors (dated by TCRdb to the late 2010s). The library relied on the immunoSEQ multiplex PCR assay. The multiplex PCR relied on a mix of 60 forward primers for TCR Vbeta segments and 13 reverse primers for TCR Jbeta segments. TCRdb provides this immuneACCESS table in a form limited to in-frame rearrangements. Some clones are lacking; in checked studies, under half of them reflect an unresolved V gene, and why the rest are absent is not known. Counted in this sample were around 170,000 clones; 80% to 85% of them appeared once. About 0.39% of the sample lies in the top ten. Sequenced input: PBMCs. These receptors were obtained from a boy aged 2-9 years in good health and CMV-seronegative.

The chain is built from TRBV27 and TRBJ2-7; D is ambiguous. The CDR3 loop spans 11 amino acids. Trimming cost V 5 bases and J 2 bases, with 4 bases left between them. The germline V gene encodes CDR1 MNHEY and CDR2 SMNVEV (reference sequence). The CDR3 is CASSPPYEQYF. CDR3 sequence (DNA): TGTGCCAGCAGTCCTCCCTACGAGCAGTACTTC.

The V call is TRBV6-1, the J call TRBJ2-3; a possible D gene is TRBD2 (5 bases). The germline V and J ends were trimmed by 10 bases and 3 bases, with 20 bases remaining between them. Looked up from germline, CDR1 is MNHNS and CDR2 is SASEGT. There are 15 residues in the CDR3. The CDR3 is CATPLAGTLTDTQYF. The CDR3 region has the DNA TGTGCCACGCCCCTCGCGGGTACGCTTACAGATACGCAGTATTTT.

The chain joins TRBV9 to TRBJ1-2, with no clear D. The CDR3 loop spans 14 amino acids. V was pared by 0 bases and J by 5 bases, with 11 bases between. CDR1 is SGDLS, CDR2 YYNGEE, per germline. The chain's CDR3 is CASSVGGSAYGYTF. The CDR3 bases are TGTGCCAGCAGCGTAGGAGGGAGTGCGTATGGCTACACCTTC.

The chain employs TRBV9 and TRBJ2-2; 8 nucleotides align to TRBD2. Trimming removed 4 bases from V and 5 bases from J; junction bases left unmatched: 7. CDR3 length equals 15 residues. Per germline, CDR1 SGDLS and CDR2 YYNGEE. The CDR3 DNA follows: TGTGCCAGCAGCTCCGGGGGGGCAGCTACCGGGGAGCTGTTTTTT. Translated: CASSSGGAATGELFF.

The CDR3 reads CASSLGRTEAFF. The CDR3 nucleotides read TGTGCCAGCAGCCTCGGGAGGACTGAAGCTTTCTTT. The rearrangement uses TRBV28 and TRBJ1-1; D is uncertain. Deletions cut 6 bases from V and 5 bases from J, with 10 bases between. Looked up from germline, CDR1 is MDHEN and CDR2 is SYDVKM. CDR3 length: 12 amino acids. Full variable domain (remainder filled in from reference TRBV28 and TRBJ1-1): DVKVTQSSRYLVKRTGEKVFLECVQDMDHENMFWYRQDPGLGLRLIYFSYDVKMKEKGDIPEGYSVSREKKERFSLILESASTNQTSMYLCASSLGRTEAFFGQGTRLTVV.

The CDR3 DNA reads as TGTGCCAGCAGTGAATCAGGGAAAGCTACGAATCAGCCCCAGCATTTT. Protein product: CASSESGKATNQPQHF. The chain carries TRBV25-1 and TRBJ1-5, with a tentative D call TRBD1 (5 bases). V was cut by 1 base and J by 4 bases, with 14 bases left in between. The CDR3 has 16 amino acids. Germline loops: CDR1 MGHDK, CDR2 SYGVNS.

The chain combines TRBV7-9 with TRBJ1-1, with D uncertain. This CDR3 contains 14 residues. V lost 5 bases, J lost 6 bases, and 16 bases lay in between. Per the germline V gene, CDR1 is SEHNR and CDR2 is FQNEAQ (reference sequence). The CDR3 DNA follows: TGTGCCAGCAGCCCCAATCCGTTGGGCTCTGAAGCTTTCTTT. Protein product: CASSPNPLGSEAFF.

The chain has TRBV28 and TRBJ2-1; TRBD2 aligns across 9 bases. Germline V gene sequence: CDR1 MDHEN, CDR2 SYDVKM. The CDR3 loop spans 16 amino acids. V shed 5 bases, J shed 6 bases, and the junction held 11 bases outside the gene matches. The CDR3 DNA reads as TGTGCCAGCAGTCCCCTGTCTAGCGGGAACCGCAATGAGCAGTTCTTC. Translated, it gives CASSPLSSGNRNEQFF.

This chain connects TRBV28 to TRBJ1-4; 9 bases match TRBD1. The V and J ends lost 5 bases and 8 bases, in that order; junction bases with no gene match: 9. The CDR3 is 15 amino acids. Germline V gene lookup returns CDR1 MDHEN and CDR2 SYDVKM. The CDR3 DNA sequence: TGTGCCAGCAGTCCCTCGGGACAGGGAAGAGAAAAACTGTTTTTT. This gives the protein CASSPSGQGREKLFF.

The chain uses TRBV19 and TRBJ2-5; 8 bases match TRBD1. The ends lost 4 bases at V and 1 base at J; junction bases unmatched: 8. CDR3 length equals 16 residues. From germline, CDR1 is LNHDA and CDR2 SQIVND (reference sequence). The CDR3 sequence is CASSRDRNWGQETQYF. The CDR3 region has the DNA TGTGCCAGTAGTAGGGACAGGAACTGGGGCCAAGAGACCCAGTACTTC.

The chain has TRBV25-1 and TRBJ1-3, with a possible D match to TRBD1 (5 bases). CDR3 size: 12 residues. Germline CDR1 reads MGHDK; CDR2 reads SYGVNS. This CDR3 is CVTGASGNTIYF. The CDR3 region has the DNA TGTGTCACAGGAGCCTCTGGAAACACCATATATTTT.

The CDR3 coding sequence is TGTGCCATCAGTGAACAGGGCAAAGAGACCCAGTACTTC. Its translation is CAISEQGKETQYF. This chain links TRBV10-3 with TRBJ2-5; a possible D gene is TRBD1 (6 bases). The CDR3 totals 13 residues. Trimming removed 3 bases from V and 3 bases from J, with 8 bases in between. Germline lookup yields CDR1 ENHRY and CDR2 SYGVKD.

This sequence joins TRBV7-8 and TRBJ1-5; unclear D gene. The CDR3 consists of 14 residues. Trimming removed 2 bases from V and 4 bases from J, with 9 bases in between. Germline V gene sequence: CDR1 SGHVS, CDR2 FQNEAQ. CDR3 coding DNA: TGTGCCAGCAGCTTACAGACGGGGAATCAGCCCCAGCATTTT. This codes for CASSLQTGNQPQHF.

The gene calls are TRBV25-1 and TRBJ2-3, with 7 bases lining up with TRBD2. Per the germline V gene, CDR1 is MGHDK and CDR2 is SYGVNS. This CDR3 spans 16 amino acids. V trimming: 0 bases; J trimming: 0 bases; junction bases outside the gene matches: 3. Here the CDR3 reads CASSEYSSGSTDTQYF. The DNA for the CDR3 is TGTGCCAGCAGTGAATATAGTAGCGGGAGCACAGATACGCAGTATTTT.

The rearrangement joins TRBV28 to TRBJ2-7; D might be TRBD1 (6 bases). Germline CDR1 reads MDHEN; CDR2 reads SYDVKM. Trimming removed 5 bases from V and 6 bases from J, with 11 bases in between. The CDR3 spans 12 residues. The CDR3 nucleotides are TGTGCCAGCAGTCATAACAGGGTCGAGCAGTACTTC. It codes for CASSHNRVEQYF.

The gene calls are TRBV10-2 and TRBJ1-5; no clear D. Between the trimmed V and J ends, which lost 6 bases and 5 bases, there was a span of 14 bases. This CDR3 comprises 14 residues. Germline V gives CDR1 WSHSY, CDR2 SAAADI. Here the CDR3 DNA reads TGCGCCAGCAGGCCAGCCCTCGGGGATCAGCCCCAGCATTTT. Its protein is CASRPALGDQPQHF.

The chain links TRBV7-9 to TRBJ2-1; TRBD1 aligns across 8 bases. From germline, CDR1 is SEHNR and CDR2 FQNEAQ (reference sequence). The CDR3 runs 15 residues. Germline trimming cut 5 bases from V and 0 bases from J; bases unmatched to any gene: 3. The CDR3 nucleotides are TGTGCCAGCAGCCTTGACAGGGGCTCCTACAATGAGCAGTTCTTC. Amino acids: CASSLDRGSYNEQFF. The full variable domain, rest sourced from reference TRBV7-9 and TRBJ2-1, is DTGVSQNPRHKITKRGQNVTFRCDPISEHNRLYWYRQTLGQGPEFLTYFQNEAQLEKSRLLSDRFSAERPKGSFSTLEIQRTEQGDSAMYLCASSLDRGSYNEQFFGPGTRLTVL.

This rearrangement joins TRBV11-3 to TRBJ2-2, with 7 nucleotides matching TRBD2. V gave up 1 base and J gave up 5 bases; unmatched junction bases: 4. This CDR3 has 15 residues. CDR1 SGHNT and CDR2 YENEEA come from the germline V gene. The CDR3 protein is CASSLGPAGTGELFF. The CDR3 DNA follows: TGTGCCAGCAGCTTAGGACCAGCGGGAACCGGGGAGCTGTTTTTT.

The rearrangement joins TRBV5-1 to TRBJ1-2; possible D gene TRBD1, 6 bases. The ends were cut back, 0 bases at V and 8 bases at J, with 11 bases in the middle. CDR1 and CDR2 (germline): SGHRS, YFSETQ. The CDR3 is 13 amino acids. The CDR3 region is CASSLVGARGYTF. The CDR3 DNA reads TGCGCCAGCAGCTTGGTGGGGGCTAGGGGCTACACCTTC. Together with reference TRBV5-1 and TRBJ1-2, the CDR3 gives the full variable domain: KAGVTQTPRYLIKTRGQQVTLSCSPISGHRSVSWYQQTPGQGLQFLFEYFSETQRNKGNFPGRFSGRQFSNSRSEMNVSTLELGDSALYLCASSLVGARGYTFGSGTRLTVV.

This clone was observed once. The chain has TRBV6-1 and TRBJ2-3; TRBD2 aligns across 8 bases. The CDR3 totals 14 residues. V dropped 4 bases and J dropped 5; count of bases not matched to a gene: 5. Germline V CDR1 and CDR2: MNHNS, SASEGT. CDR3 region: CASSGLASGDTQYF. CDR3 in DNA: TGTGCCAGCAGTGGACTAGCGTCTGGAGATACGCAGTATTTT.

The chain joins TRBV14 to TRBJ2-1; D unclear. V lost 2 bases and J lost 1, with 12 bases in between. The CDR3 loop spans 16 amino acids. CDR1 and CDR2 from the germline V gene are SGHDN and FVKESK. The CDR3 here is CASSQSLLRSYNEQFF. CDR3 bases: TGTGCCAGCAGCCAATCGCTGCTCAGGTCCTACAATGAGCAGTTCTTC.